This T cell receptor (beta chain) comes out of a study of beta chain features in type 1 diabetes (dated by TCRdb to the late 2010s). Regarding the research as a whole: No differences in mean age, gender distribution, total cell number or subset yield were found between patients and healthy donors. Regulatory and stem cell-like memory subsets were isolated from only 8 patients and 8 healthy donors, whereas naive and central memory subsets came from all 30 or so donors. The study compared the TCRB repertoires of sorted circulating CD4+ T cell subsets in recently diagnosed type 1 diabetes patients with those in matched healthy donors. Across all samples, approximately 98,000,000 sorted cells were examined, and cell number per subset correlated strongly with RNA yield. General conclusions and limits of the study: The naive, central memory and regulatory TCRB repertoires appeared to resemble one another more closely among patients than among healthy donors. Type 1 diabetes patients showed a moderate but significant shortening of TCRB CDR3 length in all four CD4+ subsets. Because cDNA was sequenced instead of genomic DNA, highly expressing activated cells could be over-represented, though the groups showed no difference in activation or CD3 levels. Patients with type 1 diabetes made fewer insertions and deleted more nucleotides at VDJ recombination sites, implying thymic rearrangement abnormalities. PCR may preferentially amplify shorter templates, but because patient and control samples were amplified and corrected together, any resulting skew would affect both groups equally. HLA sub-analyses involved small numbers of individuals, so any influence of HLA type on TCRB rearrangement remained unresolved.

Concerning this clone: What antigen it recognizes has not been identified. No per-base quality is available; no much larger clone lies one base away.

The High Capacity cDNA Reverse Transcription Kit was used to reverse transcribe all of the isolated RNA, meaning that expressed TCRB transcripts were what got sequenced. Naive, central memory and regulatory T cell samples underwent deep immunoSEQ sequencing, averaging roughly 3.5 million total reads per sample. Sorted cells were lysed in RLT buffer, and RNA was extracted using DNase-treated RNeasy Micro or Mini kits according to cell number. Each cell subset was processed on its own to prevent cross-contamination, while patient and healthy donor samples were processed together. The immunoSEQ multiplex PCR was used to amplify TCRB sequences from cDNA, generating 87-bp fragments that spanned the CDR3 region. Amplicons were sequenced on the Illumina HiSeq platform. In the authors' own workflow: PCR bias was corrected computationally using synthetic template baselines, and reads within Hamming distance 2 were collapsed, with unmergeable singletons discarded. Reads were aligned to IMGT to assign V, D and J genes, CDR3 length, and insertions or deletions at six rearrangement sites. Within each subset, clonotype counts were normalized to sorted cell number, after which true diversity and Gini coefficients were computed with the tcR R package. The overlap coefficient, calculated on TCRB nucleotide sequences, was used to measure repertoire sharing. TCRdb obtained this table from immuneACCESS and retained in-frame rearrangements with V and J assigned. These tables miss some clones; where compared with another copy, unresolved V genes account for less than half of the shortfall, and the remainder is unexplained. V and J calls plus clone size are reproduced from that table; the DNA served to infer D and trimming. This sample holds around 40,000 clones; around 71% were observed only once. Together, the top ten hold more than 2% of the sample.

Each donor gave one peripheral blood draw, averaging around 120 mL, which was collected into heparinised tubes. Naive, central memory, regulatory and stem cell-like memory CD4+ T cells were sorted on a BD FACSAria II using a panel including CD45RO, CCR7, CD25, CD127, CD95 and CD27. All sorted populations exceeded 98% purity. PBMCs were isolated right away by Lymphoprep density gradient centrifugation and were stained directly, without culture. To minimize batch effects, samples were stained and sorted in pairs, one healthy donor with one patient per experiment. The CDR3, from cysteine to phenylalanine, totals 13 residues. The sequence is cut down to CDR3 DNA, 39 bases in frame from base 1. V is cut by 2 bases and J by 2 bases, and the space between the germline ends is 7 bases. Reading the germline V gene (reference sequence) gives CDR1 MNHEY and CDR2 SMNVEV.

The sequencing sample was made of Tregs from blood. The sample's cell subset or site label, decoded: regulatory CD4+ T cells. The chain was built from TRBV27 and TRBJ2-7; the D gene is possibly TRBD2, with 5 bases matching. This TCR was sampled from a woman in her late teens or twenties with type 1 diabetes. The nucleotide sequence is given as TGTGCCAGCAGTTTAGCGACTACCTACGAGCAGTACTTC. It encodes CASSLATTYEQYF.